Below are 20 T cell receptor beta chains sequenced from a single sample in a study of blood T cell repertoires in COVID-19. TCRdb's table, derived via immunoSEQ multiplex PCR, lists solely in-frame clones and lacks some. The sample includes roughly 69,000 clones, 87% of them seen just once. What was sequenced was peripheral blood. The receptor source for this set is a man in his forties or fifties with active COVID-19.

The rearrangement uses TRBV7-2 and TRBJ2-5; TRBD1 might be the D (6 bases). The CDR3 is made up of 14 amino acids. Looked up from germline, CDR1 is SGHTA and CDR2 is FQGNSA. V lost 6 bases and J lost 4, with 15 bases in between. Here the CDR3 DNA reads TGTGCCAGCAGTTCCACAGGGTCCGGAGAGACCCAGTACTTC. Translation: CASSSTGSGETQYF.

The chain uses TRBV10-3 and TRBJ1-1; D gene unclear. The length of the CDR3 is 12 residues. Germline-derived CDR1 and CDR2 are ENHRY and SYGVKD. V shed 10 bases and J shed 6 bases, with 15 bases lying between them. The CDR3 nucleotides read TGTGCCAGCGCCCAGGAGGTCCCTGAAGCTTTCTTT. Its protein product is CASAQEVPEAFF.

This chain connects TRBV28 to TRBJ1-4, with a tentative D call TRBD1 (6 bases). Germline values: CDR1 MDHEN, CDR2 SYDVKM. CDR3 length: 14 residues. Trimming took off 9 bases at V and 5 bases at J, with 16 bases between the two ends. CDR3: CASASGGGNEKLFF. The CDR3 DNA reads as TGTGCCAGTGCATCGGGAGGGGGAAATGAAAAACTGTTTTTT. Supplemented by reference TRBV28 and TRBJ1-4, the full variable domain reads DVKVTQSSRYLVKRTGEKVFLECVQDMDHENMFWYRQDPGLGLRLIYFSYDVKMKEKGDIPEGYSVSREKKERFSLILESASTNQTSMYLCASASGGGNEKLFFGSGTQLSVL.

This chain connects TRBV3-1 (or the pseudogene TRBV3-2) to TRBJ2-5; perhaps TRBD1 as D (6 bases). The length of the CDR3 is 14 residues. Germline-derived CDR1 and CDR2 are LGHDT and YNNKEL (reference sequence). Trimming left V 3 bases short and J 3 bases short, with 11 bases between. CDR3 coding DNA: TGTGCCAGCAGCCAGGGGGCGGTTGAAGAGACCCAGTACTTC. This sequence encodes CASSQGAVEETQYF.

J is TRBJ2-5 and V is TRBV19, with TRBD1 identical over 9 bases. This CDR3 is 14 amino acids long. The germline V gene has CDR1 LNHDA and CDR2 SQIVND (reference sequence). After removal of 5 bases from V and 5 bases from J, the junction contained 6 bases not matched to a gene. The CDR3 coding sequence is TGTGCCAGTAGTCTACAGGGGGCAGGGGAGACCCAGTACTTC. Its translation is CASSLQGAGETQYF. Filled out from reference TRBV19 and TRBJ2-5, the complete variable domain reads DGGITQSPKYLFRKEGQNVTLSCEQNLNHDAMYWYRQDPGQGLRLIYYSQIVNDFQKGDIAEGYSVSREKKESFPLTVTSAQKNPTAFYLCASSLQGAGETQYFGPGTRLLVL.

The chain carries TRBV27 and TRBJ1-2; 7 bases map to TRBD1. V lost 3 bases to trimming and J lost 7 bases; unmatched junction nucleotides: 8. This CDR3 spans 14 amino acids. Per germline, CDR1 MNHEY and CDR2 SMNVEV (reference sequence). CDR3 amino acids: CASSFRQGDSGYTF. For the CDR3, the DNA is TGTGCCAGCAGTTTTCGTCAGGGGGATTCTGGCTACACCTTC.

The genes are TRBV7-2 and TRBJ2-7, with D maybe TRBD1 (6 bases). The V gene's germline CDR1 is SGHTA and CDR2 FQGNSA. The length of the CDR3 is 15 residues. V was cut by 5 bases and J by 0 bases, with 14 bases left in between. CDR3 amino acids: CASSHSGTNSYEQYF. The CDR3 coding sequence is TGTGCCAGCAGCCATTCCGGGACAAACTCCTACGAGCAGTACTTC.

The chain carries TRBV18 and TRBJ1-6; TRBD1 matches 7 bases. The germline V gene has CDR1 KGHSH and CDR2 LQKENI. The CDR3 consists of 17 residues. After removal of 2 bases from V and 9 bases from J, the junction contained 13 bases not matched to a gene. This CDR3 reads CASSPSNTGAIGSPLHF. DNA for the CDR3: TGTGCCAGCTCACCATCAAATACAGGGGCTATAGGTTCACCCCTCCACTTT.

The chain carries TRBV28 and TRBJ2-3; tentatively, D is TRBD2 (5 bases). The V gene lost 3 bases and the J gene lost 6 bases, with 7 bases spanning the gap. This CDR3 has 12 residues. Germline CDR1 MDHEN, CDR2 SYDVKM. The CDR3 spells CASSLTTDTQYF. DNA for the CDR3: TGTGCCAGCAGTTTGACTACTGATACGCAGTATTTT.

The chain has TRBV19 and TRBJ2-5; tentative D call: TRBD1 (6 bases). Germline assignment: CDR1 LNHDA and CDR2 SQIVND (reference sequence). Trimming removed 4 bases at V and 4 bases at J, with 13 bases between. The CDR3 consists of 14 residues. This CDR3 reads CASSRGRGLETQYF. CDR3 DNA sequence: TGTGCCAGTAGTAGGGGCAGGGGCCTAGAGACCCAGTACTTC.

The V and J genes are TRBV5-4 and TRBJ2-7, with TRBD2 matching over 8 bases. The junction had 11 bases not matched to a gene; V was cut back by 0 bases and J by 3 bases. The germline CDR1 and CDR2 sequences are SGHNT and YYREEE (reference sequence). This CDR3 region has 17 residues. The CDR3 DNA reads TGTGCCAGCAGCTTGGATCAGCGGGGGACTACTTACTACGAGCAGTACTTC. It yields the protein CASSLDQRGTTYYEQYF.

The chain links TRBV7-2 to TRBJ1-4; D possibly corresponds to TRBD1 (5 bases). Trimming cost V 0 bases and J 3 bases, with 5 bases left between them. CDR1 and CDR2 from the germline V gene are SGHTA and FQGNSA. The CDR3 consists of 14 residues. CDR3 bases: TGTGCCAGCAGCTTAGCAGGGGCTAATGAAAAACTGTTTTTT. Translated, it gives CASSLAGANEKLFF.

This chain links TRBV12-3 or TRBV12-4 with TRBJ2-3, with a weak D call TRBD1 (5 bases). The CDR3 has 12 residues. V lost 5 bases and J 15 bases, leaving 18 bases between the germline ends. CDR3 nucleotide sequence: TGTGCCAGCAGTCTTGCAAGGGGAAGGAACTATTTT. This translates into CASSLARGRNYF.

The chain couples TRBV13 to TRBJ1-2, with a weak D call TRBD1 (5 bases). CDR1 and CDR2 from the germline V gene are PRHDT and FYEKMQ (reference sequence). V lost 5 bases, J lost 8 bases, and 24 bases lay in between. This CDR3 spans 16 amino acids. The CDR3 spells CASSDLGQGNLRGYTF. CDR3 in DNA: TGTGCCAGCAGCGACCTAGGGCAGGGCAACTTGAGAGGCTACACCTTC.

This clone was detected only once. The chain is built from TRBV7-8 and TRBJ2-5; D perhaps matches TRBD2 (6 bases). V lost 3 bases, J lost 5 bases, and 10 bases lay in between. The CDR3 totals 13 residues. CDR1 SGHVS and CDR2 FQNEAQ come from the germline V gene. The CDR3 spells CASSFGGRETQYF. The CDR3 nucleotides are TGTGCCAGCAGCTTCGGTGGGAGGGAGACCCAGTACTTC.

This chain links TRBV19 with TRBJ2-1; possible D gene TRBD2, 5 bases. The CDR3 has 15 residues. The germline V gene has CDR1 LNHDA and CDR2 SQIVND (reference sequence). The V end lost 1 base, the J end lost 2 bases, and 9 bases lay between the germline ends. CDR3 DNA: TGTGCCAGTAGTATAGTAAGCGGCCCCTACAATGAGCAGTTCTTC. Its translation: CASSIVSGPYNEQFF.

The chain carries TRBV3-1 (or the pseudogene TRBV3-2) and TRBJ2-7; 9 positions agree with TRBD2. Unmatched junction bases numbered 3, after V lost 3 bases and J lost 0 bases. The CDR3 loop spans 15 amino acids. Germline V gene lookup returns CDR1 LGHDT and CDR2 YNNKEL (reference sequence). The CDR3 loop is CASSQGGGASYEQYF. In DNA, the CDR3 is TGTGCCAGCAGCCAGGGCGGGGGGGCCTCCTACGAGCAGTACTTC.

The gene calls are TRBV11-2 and TRBJ1-1; TRBD1 is a possible D gene (6 bases). Trimming took off 2 bases at V and 0 bases at J, with 10 bases between the two ends. This CDR3 contains 15 residues. Germline assignment: CDR1 SGHAT and CDR2 FQNNGV. In DNA, the CDR3 is TGTGCCAGCAGCTTACAGGGGCAGGTGAACACTGAAGCTTTCTTT. It codes for CASSLQGQVNTEAFF.

This clone was detected only a few times. The genes are TRBV7-9 and TRBJ1-1, with 9 bases aligning to TRBD1. The ends lost 1 base at V and 5 bases at J; junction bases unmatched: 11. CDR1 is SEHNR, CDR2 FQNEAQ, per germline (reference sequence). CDR3 length: 17 amino acids. CDR3 sequence: CASSLDRGRGTKTEAFF. The CDR3 coding sequence is TGTGCCAGCAGCTTAGACAGGGGGCGAGGAACCAAGACTGAAGCTTTCTTT.

J is TRBJ2-1 and V is TRBV7-2; 9 bases line up with TRBD1. This CDR3 is 15 amino acids long. Germline V lookup: CDR1 SGHTA, CDR2 FQGNSA. V lost 4 bases and J lost 2; bases outside the gene matches: 3. The CDR3 DNA sequence: TGTGCCAGCAGCTCGGGACAGGGAACCTACAATGAGCAGTTCTTC. This encodes CASSSGQGTYNEQFF.